The next 25 T cell receptor beta chains were all read from a single sample in a study of T cells in women clearing cervical HPV infection. Profiling relied on immunoSEQ multiplex PCR, and the TCRdb table lists in-frame clones only, not all of them. The specimen's table records about 30,000 clones. The specimen sequenced was blood buffy coat. The receptors originated from a woman between 18 and 70 years old with a cervical HPV16 infection that either progressed to CIN3+ or cleared (not recorded which).

The CDR3 protein is CASSLAAGQPSPLFF. The part of the CDR3 DNA that was read is TGCGCCAGCAGCTTGGCCGCTGGACAACCTTCACCA. The J gene is TRBJ1-4, the V gene TRBV5-1; TRBD1 might be the D (5 bases). The CDR3 end is not reached by the read, which stops 3 residues before it; the germline J gene fills it in. The germline V gene encodes CDR1 SGHRS and CDR2 YFSETQ. The CDR3 extends over 15 amino acids. Full variable domain (missing parts from reference TRBV5-1 and TRBJ1-4): KAGVTQTPRYLIKTRGQQVTLSCSPISGHRSVSWYQQTPGQGLQFLFEYFSETQRNKGNFPGRFSGRQFSNSRSEMNVSTLELGDSALYLCASSLAAGQPSPLFFGSGTQLSVL.

With regard to this clone: The read is 3 residues too short to cover the CDR3 end, so that end is filled in from the germline J gene. The chain uses TRBV29-1 and TRBJ1-2; maybe TRBD1 (5 bases). The CDR3 is made up of 13 amino acids. The germline gives CDR1 SQVTM, CDR2 ANQGSEA. The sequenced CDR3 bases are TGCAGCGCCCCTCAGGGAATGGCGGAAGGC. Translation: CSAPQGMAEG. Given in full, the CDR3 is CSAPQGMAEGYTF.

With regard to this clone: The sequence runs out 3 residues before the end of the CDR3; the remainder is reconstructed from the germline J gene. This chain connects TRBV20-1 to TRBJ1-1; 7 bases align to TRBD1. Germline trimming cut 1 base from V and 4 bases from J; bases unmatched to any gene: 6. The CDR3 is 14 amino acids. CDR1 is DFQATT, CDR2 SNEGSKA, per germline (reference sequence). The CDR3 here is CSARAWDRSTEAFF. CDR3 bases read: TGCAGTGCTAGAGCCTGGGACAGAAGCACTGAA.

As for this clone: Sequencing ends 3 residues short of the CDR3 end; the germline J gene provides the rest. The chain recombines TRBV6-2 or TRBV6-3 with TRBJ2-1; 7 positions agree with TRBD1. Germline CDR1 is MNHEY and CDR2 is SVGEGT. The CDR3 is 17 amino acids. V dropped 6 bases and J dropped 9; count of bases not matched to a gene: 20. The chain's CDR3 is CASRLIPGQRNRFEQFF. CDR3 DNA, as far as it was read: TGTGCCAGCAGACTAATTCCGGGACAGCGAAACCGGTTTGAG.

Remarks on this clone: Read coverage stops 3 residues before the CDR3 terminus; the germline J gene supplies the remainder. The chain employs TRBV30 and TRBJ1-6, with a weak D call TRBD1 (5 bases). The CDR3 consists of 15 residues. Trimming took 1 base from V and 6 from J, leaving 13 bases between them. Germline CDR1 GTSNPN, CDR2 SVGIG (reference sequence). CDR3 loop: CAWSALGGSNSPLHF. CDR3 DNA, as far as it was read: TGTGCCTGGAGTGCCCTCGGGGGAAGTAATTCACCC.

Comments on this clone: The sequenced fragment ends 3 residues before the CDR3 boundary, so the rest is inferred from the germline J gene. The chain uses TRBV3-1 (or the pseudogene TRBV3-2) and TRBJ1-2, with TRBD1 as a possible D gene (5 bases). From germline, CDR1 is LGHDT and CDR2 YNNKEL (reference sequence). The length of the CDR3 is 15 residues. V lost 1 base and J lost 5, with 14 bases in between. CDR3: CASSQGIGAAYGYTF. Incomplete CDR3 DNA: TGTGCCAGCAGCCAAGGAATAGGGGCTGCTTATGGC.

About this clone: The CDR3 goes on 3 residues after the read ends, and that part is filled in from the germline J gene. The chain recombines TRBV6-2 or TRBV6-3 with TRBJ1-2; 9 bases match TRBD1. Germline trimming cut 8 bases from V and 3 bases from J; bases unmatched to any gene: 7. The CDR3 is 14 residues long. The V gene's germline CDR1 is MNHEY and CDR2 SVGEGT. The DNA read from the CDR3 is TGTGCCAGCCCTCCACAGGGGGCAGACTATGGC. Protein sequence: CASPPQGADYG. The CDR3, in full, reads CASPPQGADYGYTF.

In the case of this clone: The read ends 3 residues early relative to the CDR3; the germline J gene fills the gap. This rearrangement joins TRBV2 to TRBJ1-1; 9 nucleotides align to TRBD1. The CDR3 is 13 amino acids. CDR1 and CDR2 (germline): SNHLY, FYNNEI. The CDR3 sequence is CASRGQGSSRAFF. CDR3 DNA, as far as it was read: TGTGCCAGCAGAGGACAGGGGTCTTCGAGA.

To note about this clone: The read gets to within 3 residues of the CDR3 end, and the germline J gene fills in the rest. This chain uses TRBV20-1 with TRBJ2-7, with a weak D call TRBD1 (8 bases). The CDR3 runs 17 residues. Trimming left V 2 bases short and J 1 base short, with 21 bases between. Germline V CDR1 and CDR2: DFQATT, SNEGSKA (reference sequence). CDR3 loop: CSARPWGGDRYSYEQYF. Incomplete CDR3 DNA: TGCAGTGCTAGACCCTGGGGGGGGGACAGGTATTCCTACGAG.

A word on this clone: Read data end 3 residues before the CDR3 end; the end is taken from the germline J gene. This specimen includes other DNA sequences encoding the same CDR3. The rearrangement uses TRBV7-6 and TRBJ1-3; 7 bases fit TRBD1. The junction had 1 base not matched to a gene; V was cut back by 5 bases and J by 0 bases. The CDR3 has 14 residues. Germline V lookup: CDR1 SGHVS, CDR2 FNYEAQ. The CDR3 sequence is CASSQGGSGNTIYF. CDR3 DNA, as far as it was read: TGTGCCAGCAGCCAGGGGGGCTCTGGAAACACC.

In the case of this clone: The CDR3 goes on 3 residues after the read ends, and that part is filled in from the germline J gene. This sequence joins TRBV30 and TRBJ1-5; D remains unclear. Germline V gene data show CDR1 as GTSNPN and CDR2 as SVGIG (reference sequence). V was clipped by 0 bases and J by 2 bases, with 8 bases between them. This CDR3 region has 14 residues. The CDR3 DNA, read in part, is TGTGCCTGGAGTGTGGCTCTGGGCAATCAGCCC. It codes for CAWSVALGNQP. The entire CDR3 protein is CAWSVALGNQPQHF. Looking up the rest from reference TRBV30 and TRBJ1-5 gives the full variable domain: SQTIHQWPATLVQPVGSPLSLECTVEGTSNPNLYWYRQAAGRGLQLLFYSVGIGQISSEVPQNLSASRPQDRQFILSSKKLLLSDSGFYLCAWSVALGNQPQHFGDGTRLSIL.

As concerns this clone: The missing CDR3 end, 3 residues past where the read stops, is filled in from the germline J gene. The chain employs TRBV20-1 and TRBJ2-7; 7 nucleotides agree with TRBD1. This CDR3 contains 16 residues. The V segment lost 6 bases and the J segment 2 bases; nucleotides outside the gene matches: 16. Germline V gene lookup returns CDR1 DFQATT and CDR2 SNEGSKA (reference sequence). This CDR3 reads CSAQTPGTDQTYEQYF. CDR3 bases read: TGCAGTGCCCAGACCCCCGGGACAGACCAAACCTACGAG.

On this clone itself: The read comes to an end 3 residues before the CDR3 does, leaving the germline J gene to fill in the end. The chain joins TRBV7-2 to TRBJ2-2, with D perhaps TRBD1 (5 bases). The CDR3 is 13 residues long. Germline V gives CDR1 SGHTA, CDR2 FQGNSA. The CDR3: CASRLTVGEKLFF. The part of the CDR3 DNA that was read is TGTGCCAGCAGACTAACAGTAGGGGAAAAG.

Of note for this clone: Read data end 3 residues before the CDR3 end; the end is taken from the germline J gene. V and J are TRBV6-2 or TRBV6-3 and TRBJ1-2; 9 nucleotides match TRBD1. Germline assignment: CDR1 MNHEY and CDR2 SVGEGT. This CDR3 spans 12 amino acids. V lost 7 bases, J lost 5 bases, and 2 bases stayed unmatched. The CDR3 sequence: CASMDRGYGYTF. The sequenced part of the CDR3 DNA is TGTGCCAGCATGGACAGGGGTTATGGC.

Notes on this clone: The read ends 3 residues before the CDR3 terminus; that terminus is restored from the germline J gene. The rearrangement uses TRBV19 and TRBJ2-4, with TRBD1 matching over 9 bases. The CDR3 contains 18 residues. Germline V gene data show CDR1 as LNHDA and CDR2 as SQIVND (reference sequence). The sequenced CDR3 bases are TGTGCCAGTAGTAACGAGCGGGGACAGGGAGTCACCAACTATGGT. It yields the protein CASSNERGQGVTNYG. The full CDR3 is CASSNERGQGVTNYGQYF.

As for this clone: The DNA ends 3 residues before the CDR3 does, and the rest of the CDR3 is filled in from the germline J gene. The chain links TRBV7-2 to TRBJ1-4; TRBD1 matches at 7 bases. Looked up from germline, CDR1 is SGHTA and CDR2 is FQGNSA. The CDR3 is 14 amino acids. CDR3 in amino acids: CASRLDRARSPLFF. CDR3 DNA, as far as it was read: TGTGCCAGCAGACTCGACAGGGCTCGTTCACCA. Full variable domain (missing parts from reference TRBV7-2 and TRBJ1-4): GAGVSQSPSNKVTEKGKDVELRCDPISGHTALYWYRQSLGQGLEFLIYFQGNSAPDKSGLPSDRFSAERTGGSVSTLTIQRTQQEDSAVYLCASRLDRARSPLFFGSGTQLSVL.

Points on this clone: The read stops 3 residues short of the end of the CDR3; the missing end is completed from the germline J gene. The chain joins TRBV29-1 to TRBJ2-7; 9 bases match TRBD1. J was trimmed by 6 bases and V by 6 bases; bases with no gene match: 6. CDR1 SQVTM and CDR2 ANQGSEA come from the germline V gene. The CDR3 length is 12 residues. The chain's CDR3 is CSVWTGAGEQYF. CDR3 bases read: TGCAGCGTCTGGACAGGGGCTGGCGAG.

About this clone: The CDR3 extends 3 residues past the end of the read, so its final part is completed from the germline J gene. The chain recombines TRBV5-6 with TRBJ2-7, with D maybe TRBD1 (5 bases). Per germline, CDR1 SGHDT and CDR2 YYEEEE. CDR3 length equals 15 residues. The V and J ends lost 4 bases and 1 base respectively, with 15 bases between them. CDR3 loop: CASSVEPGSSYEQYF. CDR3 DNA, as far as it was read: TGTGCCAGCAGCGTCGAACCAGGGTCTTCCTACGAG.

The CDR3 sequence: CATSDRSGKIETQYF. CDR3 DNA (partial): TGTGCCACCAGTGATAGGTCAGGGAAGATAGAGACC. The V call is TRBV24-1, the J call TRBJ2-5, with D possibly being TRBD1 (5 bases). The CDR3 end is not reached by the read, which stops 3 residues before it; the germline J gene fills it in. The V gene's germline CDR1 is KGHDR and CDR2 SFDVKD. CDR3 length equals 15 residues. Trimming removed 3 bases from V and 4 bases from J, with 14 bases in between.

In regard to this clone: One end of the junction does not line up with germline, which may come from a read error. The read falls 3 residues short of the CDR3 end, and the missing part is taken from the germline J gene. The chain links TRBV4-2 to TRBJ1-3; possible D gene TRBD1, 6 bases. Germline lookup yields CDR1 LGHNA and CDR2 YNFKEQ. CDR3 length: 15 residues. Partial CDR3 DNA: TGCGCCAGCAGCCAAGGGCAGGGGCAAGGAAACACC. It is translated as CASSQGQGQGNT. The whole CDR3 reads CASSQGQGQGNTIYF.

Remarks on this clone: The read comes to an end 3 residues before the CDR3 does, leaving the germline J gene to fill in the end. This sequence joins TRBV27 and TRBJ1-5; D uncertain. Germline V lookup: CDR1 MNHEY, CDR2 SMNVEV (reference sequence). The V gene lost 5 bases and the J gene lost 0 bases, with 8 bases spanning the gap. CDR3 length: 14 amino acids. CDR3 loop: CASSPNHSNQPQHF. Partial CDR3 DNA: TGTGCCAGCAGTCCCAATCATAGCAATCAGCCC.

A note on this clone: The CDR3 extends 3 residues past the end of the read, so its final part is completed from the germline J gene. The chain joins TRBV2 to TRBJ1-2; D is unresolved. This CDR3 comprises 11 residues. Trimming took off 6 bases at V and 4 bases at J, with 6 bases between the two ends. Per germline, CDR1 SNHLY and CDR2 FYNNEI. CDR3 DNA, as far as it was read: TGTGCCAGCAGGGGCCCCTATGGC. Translation gives CASRGPYG. The entire CDR3 is CASRGPYGYTF.

As concerns this clone: The read falls 3 residues short of the CDR3 end, and the missing part is taken from the germline J gene. The genes are TRBV6-1 and TRBJ1-2; no definite D call. The CDR3 is 13 amino acids. CDR1 and CDR2 from the germline V gene are MNHNS and SASEGT. CDR3 DNA, as far as it was read: TGTGCCAGCAGTGAAACTATAATCTACGAC. Its protein is CASSETIIYD. The complete CDR3 sequence is CASSETIIYDYTF.

Of note for this clone: The sequenced fragment ends 3 residues before the CDR3 boundary, so the rest is inferred from the germline J gene. V gene TRBV11-3 combines with J gene TRBJ2-2; tentative D call: TRBD2 (7 bases). CDR3 length: 14 amino acids. The germline V gene has CDR1 SGHNT and CDR2 YENEEA. The ends were cut back, 8 bases at V and 1 base at J, with 11 bases in the middle. This chain's CDR3 is CASGGGGNTGELFF. CDR3 DNA (partial): TGTGCCAGCGGGGGAGGGGGGAACACCGGGGAG.

As for this clone: At one of its ends the junction is not consistent with the germline gene, which may arise from a read error. The read terminates 3 residues ahead of where the CDR3 ends, so the germline J gene completes it. Other DNA sequences of this sample code for an identical CDR3. This chain joins TRBV5-6 and TRBJ1-3; a possible D gene is TRBD1 (5 bases). Looked up from germline, CDR1 is SGHDT and CDR2 is YYEEEE. The CDR3 contains 13 residues. CDR3 DNA (partial): TGTGCCAGCAGCGGGGCACTTGGAAACACT. Translating gives CASSGALGNT. The complete CDR3 reads CASSGALGNTIYF.